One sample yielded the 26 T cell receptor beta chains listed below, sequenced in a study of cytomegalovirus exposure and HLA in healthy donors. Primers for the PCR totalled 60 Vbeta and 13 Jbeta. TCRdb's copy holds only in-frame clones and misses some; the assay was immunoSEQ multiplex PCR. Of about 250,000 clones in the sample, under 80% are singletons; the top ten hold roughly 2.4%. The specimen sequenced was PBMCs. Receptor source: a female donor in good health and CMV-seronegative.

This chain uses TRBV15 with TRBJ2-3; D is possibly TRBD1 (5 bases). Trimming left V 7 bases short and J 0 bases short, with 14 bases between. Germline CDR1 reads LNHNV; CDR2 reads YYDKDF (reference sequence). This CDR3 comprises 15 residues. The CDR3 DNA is TGTGCCACCAAAGGGGCGGCCACTAGCACAGATACGCAGTATTTT. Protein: CATKGAATSTDTQYF.

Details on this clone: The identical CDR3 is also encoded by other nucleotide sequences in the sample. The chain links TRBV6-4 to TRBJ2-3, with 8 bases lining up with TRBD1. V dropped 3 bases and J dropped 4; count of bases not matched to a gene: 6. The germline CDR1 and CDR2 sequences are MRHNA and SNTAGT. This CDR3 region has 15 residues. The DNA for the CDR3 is TGTGCCAGCAGTGATGGGACAGGCGGGGCAGATACGCAGTATTTT. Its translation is CASSDGTGGADTQYF.

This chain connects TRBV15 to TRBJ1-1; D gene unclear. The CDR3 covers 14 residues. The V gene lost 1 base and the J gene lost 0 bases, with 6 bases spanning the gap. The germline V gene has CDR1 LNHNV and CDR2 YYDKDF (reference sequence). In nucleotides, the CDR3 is TGTGCCACCAGCAGAGCCCTACTGAACACTGAAGCTTTCTTT. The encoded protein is CATSRALLNTEAFF.

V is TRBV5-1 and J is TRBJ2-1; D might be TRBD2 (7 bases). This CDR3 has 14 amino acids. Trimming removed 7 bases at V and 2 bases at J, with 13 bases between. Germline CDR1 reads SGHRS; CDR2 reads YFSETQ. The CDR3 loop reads CASWEGVAYNEQFF. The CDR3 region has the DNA TGCGCCAGCTGGGAGGGGGTGGCCTACAATGAGCAGTTCTTC. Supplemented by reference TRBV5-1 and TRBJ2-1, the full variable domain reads KAGVTQTPRYLIKTRGQQVTLSCSPISGHRSVSWYQQTPGQGLQFLFEYFSETQRNKGNFPGRFSGRQFSNSRSEMNVSTLELGDSALYLCASWEGVAYNEQFFGPGTRLTVL.

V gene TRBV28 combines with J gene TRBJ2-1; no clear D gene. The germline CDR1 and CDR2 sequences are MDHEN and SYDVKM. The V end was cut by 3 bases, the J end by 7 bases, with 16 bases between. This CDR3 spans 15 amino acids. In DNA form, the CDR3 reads TGTGCCAGCAGTTTTGAGGAACTAAATCCGAATGAGCAGTTCTTC. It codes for CASSFEELNPNEQFF. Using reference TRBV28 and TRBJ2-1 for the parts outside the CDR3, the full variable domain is DVKVTQSSRYLVKRTGEKVFLECVQDMDHENMFWYRQDPGLGLRLIYFSYDVKMKEKGDIPEGYSVSREKKERFSLILESASTNQTSMYLCASSFEELNPNEQFFGPGTRLTVL.

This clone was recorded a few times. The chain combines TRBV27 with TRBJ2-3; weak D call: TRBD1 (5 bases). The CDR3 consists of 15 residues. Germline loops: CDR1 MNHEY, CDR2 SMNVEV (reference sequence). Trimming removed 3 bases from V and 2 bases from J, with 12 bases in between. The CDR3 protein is CASSLVGAFTDTQYF. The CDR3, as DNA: TGTGCCAGCAGTTTGGTAGGGGCCTTCACAGATACGCAGTATTTT.

DNA for the CDR3: TGTGCCAGCAGCTTTTGGAGGGTACGTCAAGAGACCCAGTACTTC. Translated: CASSFWRVRQETQYF. The chain employs TRBV11-3 and TRBJ2-5; tentatively, D is TRBD2 (6 bases). Trimming pared 3 bases from V and 2 bases from J, leaving 13 bases between. The CDR3 runs 15 residues. Germline V gene lookup returns CDR1 SGHNT and CDR2 YENEEA.

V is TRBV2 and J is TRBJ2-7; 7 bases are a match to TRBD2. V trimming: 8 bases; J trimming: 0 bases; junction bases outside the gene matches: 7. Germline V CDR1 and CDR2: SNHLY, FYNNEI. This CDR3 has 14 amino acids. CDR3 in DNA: TGTGCCAGCCGGGGGGACCAAACCTCCTACGAGCAGTACTTC. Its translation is CASRGDQTSYEQYF.

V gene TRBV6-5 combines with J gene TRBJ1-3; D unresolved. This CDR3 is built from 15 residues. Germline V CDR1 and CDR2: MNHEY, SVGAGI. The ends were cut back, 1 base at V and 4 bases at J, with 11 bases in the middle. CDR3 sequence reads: CASSYFHGAGNTIYF. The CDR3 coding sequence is TGTGCCAGCAGTTACTTTCATGGTGCGGGAAACACCATATATTTT.

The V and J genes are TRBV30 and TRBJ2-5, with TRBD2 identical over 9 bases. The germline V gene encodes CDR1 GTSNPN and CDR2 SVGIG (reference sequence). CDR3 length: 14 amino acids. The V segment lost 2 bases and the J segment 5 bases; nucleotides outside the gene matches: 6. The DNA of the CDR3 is TGTGCCTGGAGTTCAATAGCGGGAGTTGAGACCCAGTACTTC. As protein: CAWSSIAGVETQYF.

CDR3 DNA sequence: TGTGCCTCTCGGCTAGGACAGGGATTTGACGAGCAGTACTTC. The encoded protein is CASRLGQGFDEQYF. The chain combines TRBV28 with TRBJ2-7; TRBD1 matches at 8 bases. V was clipped by 11 bases and J by 5 bases; unmatched bases: 14. This CDR3 has 14 residues. Germline V gene sequence: CDR1 MDHEN, CDR2 SYDVKM.

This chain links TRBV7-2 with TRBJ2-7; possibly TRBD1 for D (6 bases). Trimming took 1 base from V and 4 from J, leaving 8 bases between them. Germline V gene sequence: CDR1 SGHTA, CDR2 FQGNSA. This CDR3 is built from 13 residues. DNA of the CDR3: TGTGCCAGCAGCTTAGACAGGGCTTACGAGCAGTACTTC. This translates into CASSLDRAYEQYF.

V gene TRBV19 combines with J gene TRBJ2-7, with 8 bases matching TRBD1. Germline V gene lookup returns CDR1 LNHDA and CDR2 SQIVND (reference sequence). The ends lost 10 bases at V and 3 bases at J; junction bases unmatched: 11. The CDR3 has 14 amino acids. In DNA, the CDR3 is TGTGCCACCTCCCCTTCGACAGGGGACTACGAGCAGTACTTC. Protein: CATSPSTGDYEQYF.

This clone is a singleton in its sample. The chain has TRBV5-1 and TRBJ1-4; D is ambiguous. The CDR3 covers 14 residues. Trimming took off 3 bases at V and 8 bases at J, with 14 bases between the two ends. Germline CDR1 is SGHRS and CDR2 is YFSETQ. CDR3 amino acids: CASSSGLIGEKLFF. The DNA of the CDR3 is TGCGCCAGCAGCTCTGGGCTGATAGGCGAAAAACTGTTTTTT.

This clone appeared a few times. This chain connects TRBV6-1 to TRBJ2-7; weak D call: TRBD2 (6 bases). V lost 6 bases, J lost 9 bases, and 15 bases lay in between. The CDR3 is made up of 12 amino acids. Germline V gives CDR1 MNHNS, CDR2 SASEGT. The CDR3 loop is CASRRDDPGQYF. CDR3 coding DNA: TGTGCCAGCAGGCGGGACGACCCTGGGCAGTACTTC.

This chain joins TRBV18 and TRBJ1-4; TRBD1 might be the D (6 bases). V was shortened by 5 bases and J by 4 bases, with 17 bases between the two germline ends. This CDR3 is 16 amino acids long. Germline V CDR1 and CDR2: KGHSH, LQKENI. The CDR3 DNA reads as TGTGCCAGCTCAGCATTGTCCGGGACAAGTAATGAAAAACTGTTTTTT. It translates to CASSALSGTSNEKLFF.

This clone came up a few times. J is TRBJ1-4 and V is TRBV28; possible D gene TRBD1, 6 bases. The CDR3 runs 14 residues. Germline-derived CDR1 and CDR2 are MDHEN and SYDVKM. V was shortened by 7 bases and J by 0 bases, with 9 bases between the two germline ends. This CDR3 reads CASKTGPTNEKLFF. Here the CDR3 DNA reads TGTGCCAGCAAGACAGGTCCAACTAATGAAAAACTGTTTTTT.

CDR3 sequence reads: CASSQDGEIYEQYF. CDR3 sequence (DNA): TGCGCCAGCAGCCAAGATGGAGAGATCTACGAGCAGTACTTC. V is TRBV4-1 and J is TRBJ2-5, with unresolved D. Judging by the DNA end, TRBJ2-7 fits better; the J call may be wrong. From germline, CDR1 is MGHRA and CDR2 YSYEKL. This CDR3 is 14 amino acids long.

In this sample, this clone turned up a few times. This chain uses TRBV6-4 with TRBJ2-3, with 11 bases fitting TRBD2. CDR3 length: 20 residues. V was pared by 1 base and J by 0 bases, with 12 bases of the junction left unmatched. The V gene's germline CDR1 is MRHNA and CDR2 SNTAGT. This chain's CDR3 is CASSDCRGLAGGVSTDTQYF. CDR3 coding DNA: TGTGCCAGCAGTGACTGTAGGGGTTTAGCGGGGGGGGTTAGCACAGATACGCAGTATTTT.

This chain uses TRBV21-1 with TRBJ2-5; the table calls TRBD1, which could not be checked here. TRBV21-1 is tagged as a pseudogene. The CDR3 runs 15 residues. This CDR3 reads CASSKWSPRAETQYF. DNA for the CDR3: TGTGCCAGCAGCAAATGGAGCCCCAGGGCGGAGACCCAGTACTTC.

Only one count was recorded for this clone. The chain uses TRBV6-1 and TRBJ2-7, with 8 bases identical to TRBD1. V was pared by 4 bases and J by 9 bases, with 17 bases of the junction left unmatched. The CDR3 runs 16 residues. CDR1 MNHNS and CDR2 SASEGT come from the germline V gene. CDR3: CASSALPLTGARVQYF. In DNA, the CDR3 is TGTGCCAGCAGTGCACTCCCCTTGACAGGGGCCCGCGTGCAGTACTTC.

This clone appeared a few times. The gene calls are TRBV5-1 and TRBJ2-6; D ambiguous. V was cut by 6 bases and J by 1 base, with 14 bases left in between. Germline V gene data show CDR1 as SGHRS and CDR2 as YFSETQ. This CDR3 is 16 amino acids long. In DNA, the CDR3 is TGCGCCAGCACCCCTGCGGTTTCTTCTGGGGCCAACGTCCTGACTTTC. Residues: CASTPAVSSGANVLTF.

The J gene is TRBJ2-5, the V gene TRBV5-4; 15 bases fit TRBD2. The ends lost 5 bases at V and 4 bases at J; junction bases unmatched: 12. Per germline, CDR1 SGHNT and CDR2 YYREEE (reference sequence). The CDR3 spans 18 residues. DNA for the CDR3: TGTGCCAGCAGAGTCGGACTAGCGGGAGGGAGGAGTCCAGAGACCCAGTACTTC. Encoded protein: CASRVGLAGGRSPETQYF.

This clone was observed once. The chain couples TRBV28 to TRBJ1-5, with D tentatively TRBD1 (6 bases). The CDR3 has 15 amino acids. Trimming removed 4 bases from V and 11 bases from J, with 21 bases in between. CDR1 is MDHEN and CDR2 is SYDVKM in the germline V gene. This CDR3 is CASSSSTGHRGAQHF. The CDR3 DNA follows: TGTGCCAGCAGTTCCTCTACAGGGCACCGGGGAGCCCAGCATTTT. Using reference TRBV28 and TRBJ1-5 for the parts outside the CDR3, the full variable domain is DVKVTQSSRYLVKRTGEKVFLECVQDMDHENMFWYRQDPGLGLRLIYFSYDVKMKEKGDIPEGYSVSREKKERFSLILESASTNQTSMYLCASSSSTGHRGAQHFGDGTRLSIL.

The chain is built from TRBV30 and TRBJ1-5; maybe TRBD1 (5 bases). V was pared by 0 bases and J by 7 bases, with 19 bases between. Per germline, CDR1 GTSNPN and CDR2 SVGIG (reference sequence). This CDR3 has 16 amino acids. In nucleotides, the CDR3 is TGTGCCTGGAGTGTACAGCTCTTGGGACTCGGGCAGCCCCAGCATTTT. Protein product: CAWSVQLLGLGQPQHF.

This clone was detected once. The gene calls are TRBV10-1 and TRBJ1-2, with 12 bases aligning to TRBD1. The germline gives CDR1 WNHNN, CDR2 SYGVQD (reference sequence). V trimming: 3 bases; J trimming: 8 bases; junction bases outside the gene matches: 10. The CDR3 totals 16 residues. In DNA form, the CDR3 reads TGCGCCAGCAGTGATTCTCCGGGACAGGGGGCGCGGGGCTACACCTTC. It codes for CASSDSPGQGARGYTF.